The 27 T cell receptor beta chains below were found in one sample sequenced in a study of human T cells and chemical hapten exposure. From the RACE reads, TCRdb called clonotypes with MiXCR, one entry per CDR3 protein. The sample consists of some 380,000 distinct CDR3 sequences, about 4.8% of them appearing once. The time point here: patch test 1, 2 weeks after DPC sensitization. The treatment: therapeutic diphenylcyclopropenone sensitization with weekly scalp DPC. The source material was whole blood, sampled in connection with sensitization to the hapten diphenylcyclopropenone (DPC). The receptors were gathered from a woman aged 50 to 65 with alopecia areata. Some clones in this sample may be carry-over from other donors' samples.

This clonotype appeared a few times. Here the CDR3 DNA reads TGTGCCAGCAGTCACAGGGACGGCCACAGCGGCTACACCTTC. Protein product: CASSHRDGHSGYTF. The chain employs TRBV27 and TRBJ1-2; D is possibly TRBD1 (6 bases). V was cut by 5 bases and J by 8 bases, with 18 bases left in between. This CDR3 contains 14 residues. Germline-derived CDR1 and CDR2 are MNHEY and SMNVEV (reference sequence).

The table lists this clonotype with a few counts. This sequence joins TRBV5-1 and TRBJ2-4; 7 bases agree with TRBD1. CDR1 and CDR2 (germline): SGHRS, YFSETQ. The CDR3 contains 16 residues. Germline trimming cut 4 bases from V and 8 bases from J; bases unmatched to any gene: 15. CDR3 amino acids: CASSLYYDRVTDIQYF. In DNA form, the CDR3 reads TGCGCCAGCAGCCTATACTACGACAGGGTCACGGACATTCAGTACTTC. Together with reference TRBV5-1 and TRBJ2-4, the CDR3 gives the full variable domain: KAGVTQTPRYLIKTRGQQVTLSCSPISGHRSVSWYQQTPGQGLQFLFEYFSETQRNKGNFPGRFSGRQFSNSRSEMNVSTLELGDSALYLCASSLYYDRVTDIQYFGAGTRLSVL.

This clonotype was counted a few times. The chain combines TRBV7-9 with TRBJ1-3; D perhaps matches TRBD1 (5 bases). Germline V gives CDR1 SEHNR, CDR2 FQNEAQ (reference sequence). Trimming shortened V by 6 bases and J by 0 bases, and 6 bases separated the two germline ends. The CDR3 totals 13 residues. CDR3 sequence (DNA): TGTGCCAGCAGGACAGCCTCTGGAAACACCATATATTTT. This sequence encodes CASRTASGNTIYF.

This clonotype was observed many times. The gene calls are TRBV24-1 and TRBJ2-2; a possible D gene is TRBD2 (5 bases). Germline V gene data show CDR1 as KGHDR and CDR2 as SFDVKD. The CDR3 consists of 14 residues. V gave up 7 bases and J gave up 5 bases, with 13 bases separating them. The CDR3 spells CATSGRERTGELFF. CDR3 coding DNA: TGTGCCACCAGCGGAAGGGAGAGAACCGGGGAGCTGTTTTTT.

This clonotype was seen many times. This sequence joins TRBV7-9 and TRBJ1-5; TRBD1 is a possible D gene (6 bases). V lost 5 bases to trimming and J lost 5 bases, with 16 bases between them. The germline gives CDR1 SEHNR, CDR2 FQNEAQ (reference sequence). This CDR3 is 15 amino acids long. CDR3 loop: CASSRGGAGDQPQHF. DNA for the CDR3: TGTGCCAGCAGCAGGGGCGGTGCAGGGGATCAGCCCCAGCATTTT.

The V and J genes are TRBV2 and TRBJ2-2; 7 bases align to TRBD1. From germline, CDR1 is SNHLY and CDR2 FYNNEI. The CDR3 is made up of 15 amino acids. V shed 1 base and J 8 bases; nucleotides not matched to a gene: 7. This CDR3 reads CASSEVRTGPGELFF. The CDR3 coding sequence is TGTGCCAGCAGTGAAGTGAGGACAGGTCCTGGGGAGCTGTTTTTT.

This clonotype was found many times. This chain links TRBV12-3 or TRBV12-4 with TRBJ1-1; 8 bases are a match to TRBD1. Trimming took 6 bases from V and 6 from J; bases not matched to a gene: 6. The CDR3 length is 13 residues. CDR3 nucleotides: TGTGCCAGCAGCTCAGGGGGCGTCGCTGAAGCTTTCTTT. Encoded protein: CASSSGGVAEAFF.

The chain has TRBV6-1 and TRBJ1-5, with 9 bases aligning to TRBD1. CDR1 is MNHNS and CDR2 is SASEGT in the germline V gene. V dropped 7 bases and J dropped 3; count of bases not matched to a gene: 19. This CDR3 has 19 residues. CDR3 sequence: CASIRISLGTGQINQPQHF. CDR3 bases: TGTGCCAGCATCAGAATTTCTCTCGGGACAGGGCAGATCAATCAGCCCCAGCATTTT.

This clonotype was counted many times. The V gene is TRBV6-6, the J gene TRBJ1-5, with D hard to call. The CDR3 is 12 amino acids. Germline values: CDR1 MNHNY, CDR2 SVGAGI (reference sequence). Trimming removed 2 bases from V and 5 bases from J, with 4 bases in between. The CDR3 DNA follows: TGTGCCAGCAGTTACCCTGATCAGCCCCAGCATTTT. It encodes CASSYPDQPQHF.

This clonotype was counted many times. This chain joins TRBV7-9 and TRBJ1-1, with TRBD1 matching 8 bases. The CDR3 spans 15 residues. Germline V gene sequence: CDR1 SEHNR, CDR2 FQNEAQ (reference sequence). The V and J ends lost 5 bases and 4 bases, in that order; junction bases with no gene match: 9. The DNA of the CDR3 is TGTGCCAGCAGCCCCCCGGTAACAGGGGGCACTGAAGCTTTCTTT. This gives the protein CASSPPVTGGTEAFF.

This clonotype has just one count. This CDR3 is CASSSTGYTGNTIYF. The CDR3, as DNA: TGTGCCAGCAGCTCGACAGGGTACACTGGAAACACCATATATTTT. V usage is TRBV2 and J usage is TRBJ1-3; 7 bases line up with TRBD1. The germline gives CDR1 SNHLY, CDR2 FYNNEI. Unmatched junction bases numbered 7, after V lost 6 bases and J lost 2 bases. The CDR3 has 15 residues. The whole variable domain, remainder taken from reference TRBV2 and TRBJ1-3, is EPEVTQTPSHQVTQMGQEVILRCVPISNHLYFYWYRQILGQKVEFLVSFYNNEISEKSEIFDDQFSVERPDGSNFTLKIRSTKLEDSAMYFCASSSTGYTGNTIYFGEGSWLTVV.

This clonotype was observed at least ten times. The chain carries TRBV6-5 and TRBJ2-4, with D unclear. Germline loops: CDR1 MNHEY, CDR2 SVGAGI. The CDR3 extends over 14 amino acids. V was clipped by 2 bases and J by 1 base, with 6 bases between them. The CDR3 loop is CASSYVGAKNIQYF. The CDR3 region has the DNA TGTGCCAGCAGTTACGTTGGGGCCAAAAACATTCAGTACTTC.

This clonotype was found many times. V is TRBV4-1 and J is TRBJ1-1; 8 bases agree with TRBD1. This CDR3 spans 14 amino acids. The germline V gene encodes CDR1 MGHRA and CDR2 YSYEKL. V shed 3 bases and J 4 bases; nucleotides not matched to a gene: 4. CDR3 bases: TGCGCCAGCAGCCATACAGGGGGAGGCACTGAAGCTTTCTTT. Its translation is CASSHTGGGTEAFF.

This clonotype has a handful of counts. CDR3 residues: CSAHASGGSTDTQYF. The CDR3 DNA is TGCAGTGCCCACGCTAGCGGGGGCTCCACAGATACGCAGTATTTT. The chain employs TRBV20-1 and TRBJ2-3; 10 nucleotides match TRBD2. V gave up 6 bases and J gave up 2 bases; unmatched junction bases: 8. This CDR3 comprises 15 residues. Looked up from germline, CDR1 is DFQATT and CDR2 is SNEGSKA (reference sequence).

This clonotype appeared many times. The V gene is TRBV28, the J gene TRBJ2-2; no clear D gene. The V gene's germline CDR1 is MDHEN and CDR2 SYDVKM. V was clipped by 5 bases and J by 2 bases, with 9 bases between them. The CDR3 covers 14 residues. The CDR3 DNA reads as TGTGCCAGCAGTAGGCTACCCAACACCGGGGAGCTGTTTTTT. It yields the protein CASSRLPNTGELFF. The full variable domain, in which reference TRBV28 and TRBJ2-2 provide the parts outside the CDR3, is DVKVTQSSRYLVKRTGEKVFLECVQDMDHENMFWYRQDPGLGLRLIYFSYDVKMKEKGDIPEGYSVSREKKERFSLILESASTNQTSMYLCASSRLPNTGELFFGEGSRLTVL.

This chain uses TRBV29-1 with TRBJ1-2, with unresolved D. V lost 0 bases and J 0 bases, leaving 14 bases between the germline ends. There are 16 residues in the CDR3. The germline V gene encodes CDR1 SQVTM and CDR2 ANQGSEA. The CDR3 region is CSVEELASSANYGYTF. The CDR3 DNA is TGCAGCGTTGAAGAACTTGCCTCCTCAGCTAACTATGGCTACACCTTC.

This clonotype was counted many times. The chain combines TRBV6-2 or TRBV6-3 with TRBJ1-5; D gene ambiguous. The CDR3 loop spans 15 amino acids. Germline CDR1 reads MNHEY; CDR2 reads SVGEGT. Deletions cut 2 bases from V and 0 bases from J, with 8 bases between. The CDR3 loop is CASSYTVDSNQPQHF. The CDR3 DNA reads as TGTGCCAGCAGTTACACGGTGGATAGCAATCAGCCCCAGCATTTT.

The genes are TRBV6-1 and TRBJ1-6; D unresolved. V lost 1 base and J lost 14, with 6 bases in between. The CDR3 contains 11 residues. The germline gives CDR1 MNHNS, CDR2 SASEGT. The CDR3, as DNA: TGTGCCAGCAGTGAAGGCTTTTCCCTCCACTTT. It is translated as CASSEGFSLHF.

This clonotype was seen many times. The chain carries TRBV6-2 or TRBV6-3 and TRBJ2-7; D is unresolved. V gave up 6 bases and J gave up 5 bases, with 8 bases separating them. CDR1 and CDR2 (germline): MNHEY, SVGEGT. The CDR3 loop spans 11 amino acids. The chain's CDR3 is CASRGMDEQYF. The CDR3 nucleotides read TGTGCCAGCAGGGGGATGGACGAGCAGTACTTC.

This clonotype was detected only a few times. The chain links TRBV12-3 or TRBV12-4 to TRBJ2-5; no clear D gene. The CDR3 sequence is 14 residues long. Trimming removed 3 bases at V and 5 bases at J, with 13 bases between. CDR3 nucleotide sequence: TGTGCCAGCAGTTTCCCTCCCCAGCTGGAGACCCAGTACTTC. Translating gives CASSFPPQLETQYF.

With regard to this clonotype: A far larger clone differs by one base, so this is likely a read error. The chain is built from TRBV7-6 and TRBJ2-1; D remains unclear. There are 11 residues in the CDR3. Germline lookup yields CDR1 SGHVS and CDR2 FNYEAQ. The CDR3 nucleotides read TGTGCCAGCAGCTCCACCAATGAGCAGCTCTTC. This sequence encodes CASSSTNEQLF.

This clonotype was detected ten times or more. In nucleotides, the CDR3 is TGTGCCAGCAGTTTGGAGGGGCCCAATCAGCCCCAGCATTTT. Its protein product is CASSLEGPNQPQHF. The chain carries TRBV12-3 or TRBV12-4 and TRBJ1-5, with D perhaps matching TRBD1 (5 bases). This CDR3 has 14 residues. Trimming removed 3 bases from V and 3 bases from J, with 9 bases in between.

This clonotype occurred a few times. The CDR3 bases are TGCAGTGCTGGAGGGCTCAGGGGACAGCCCCAGCATTTT. Translating it yields CSAGGLRGQPQHF. The V call is TRBV20-1, the J call TRBJ1-5; a possible D gene is TRBD1 (6 bases). The CDR3 is 13 amino acids. In germline, CDR1 is DFQATT, CDR2 SNEGSKA (reference sequence). Trimming stripped 5 bases from V and 7 bases from J, with 15 bases between.

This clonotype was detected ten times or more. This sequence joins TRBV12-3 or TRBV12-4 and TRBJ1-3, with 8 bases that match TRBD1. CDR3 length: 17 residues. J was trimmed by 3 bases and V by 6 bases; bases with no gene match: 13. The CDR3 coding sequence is TGTGCCAGCAGCTACTCCAGACAGGGGATCTATGGAAACACCATATATTTT. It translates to CASSYSRQGIYGNTIYF.

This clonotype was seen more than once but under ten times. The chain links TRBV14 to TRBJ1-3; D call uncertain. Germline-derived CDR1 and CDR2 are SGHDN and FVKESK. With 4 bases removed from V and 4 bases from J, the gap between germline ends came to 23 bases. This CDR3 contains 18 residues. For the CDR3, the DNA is TGTGCCAGCAGCCCTCGTTTGAGGACGTCCCCAGAGGGAAACACCATATATTTT. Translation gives CASSPRLRTSPEGNTIYF.

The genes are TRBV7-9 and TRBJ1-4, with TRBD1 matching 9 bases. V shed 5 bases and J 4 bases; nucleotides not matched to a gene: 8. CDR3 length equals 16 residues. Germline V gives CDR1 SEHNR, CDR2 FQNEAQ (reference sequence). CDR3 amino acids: CASSPSPGQGNEKLFF. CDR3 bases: TGTGCCAGCAGCCCTTCCCCGGGACAGGGTAATGAAAAACTGTTTTTT.

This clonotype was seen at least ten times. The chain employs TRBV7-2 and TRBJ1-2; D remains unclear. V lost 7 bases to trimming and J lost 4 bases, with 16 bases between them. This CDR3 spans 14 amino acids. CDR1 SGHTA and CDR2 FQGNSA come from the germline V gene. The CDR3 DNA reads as TGTGCCAGCAACGTCCCGCGGGCTTCCTATGGCTACACCTTC. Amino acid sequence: CASNVPRASYGYTF.